This T cell receptor (beta chain) was documented in a study of T-cell memory formation after mild COVID-19. Study-level points and caveats: Some SARS-CoV-2-responding clones were already detected in memory before infection. Nothing showed for sure that second-wave clones peaking on day 37 were SARS-CoV-2 specific. CD4+ contracting clones were found mainly in CM and EM, and CD8+ ones in EMRA.

This CDR3 has 13 residues. CDR1 and CDR2 from the germline V gene are MGHDK and SYGVNS. V shed 7 bases and J shed 2 bases, with 12 bases lying between them. Note on this clonotype: The antigen is undetermined.

TCRdb recomputed calls from the 5' RACE reads with MiXCR, one row per CDR3 protein. The data show fewer than 550,000 distinct CDR3 sequences, roughly 20% seen once. The TCR was taken from an adult woman who had mild COVID-19 (a few samples of this study predate the infection). Cell type and time point are not known. This rearrangement joins TRBV25-1 to TRBJ2-7; D unresolved. The sequenced sample consisted of PBMCs or a T cell subset sorted from them (not recorded which). DNA of the CDR3: TGTGCCAGCATGGCGGCTGGAGCCTACGAGCAGTACTTC. This encodes CASMAAGAYEQYF.